This T cell receptor (beta chain) is drawn from a study of OX40 agonist ivuxolimab in advanced cancers. Turning to the overall study: Ivuxolimab, which targeted the costimulatory receptor OX40 (CD134), was an agonistic, fully human IgG2 monoclonal antibody. Patients were allowed to have had prior anti-PD-1, anti-PD-L1 or anti-CTLA-4 therapy, and around 37% of the dose-escalation patients had previously received checkpoint inhibitors. The paper covers the monotherapy dose-escalation part of the phase I ivuxolimab trial, which included N of about 56 patients. The purpose of peripheral TCRbeta sequencing was to test whether ivuxolimab changed TCR sequence diversity and led to clonal T-cell expansion. Intravenous ivuxolimab was administered to patients every 2 weeks at six dose levels: 0.01, 0.1, 0.3, 1.5, 3 and 10 mg/kg. Of the approximately 50 patients in dose escalation, around 19 had hepatocellular carcinoma, approximately 15 had melanoma, 9 had renal cell carcinoma and 9 had head and neck cancer. Partial responses occurred in three dose-escalation patients, of whom one had hepatocellular carcinoma and two had cutaneous melanoma. The dose-escalation cohort was 82.7% male with a mean age of about 65 years, ranging from roughly 23 to 79.

The trial excluded patients who had a history of autoimmune disease or were on systemic immunosuppression. Peripheral blood for TCR sequencing was collected from all dose cohorts at baseline, on cycle 4 day 1, and on cycle 7 day 1. The samples were drawn from a first-in-human, open-label, multicenter phase I dose-escalation trial of ivuxolimab. Adults with locally advanced or metastatic melanoma, renal cell carcinoma, hepatocellular carcinoma or head and neck squamous cell carcinoma were enrolled in the trial. Before TCR sequencing, CD4+ T cells and CD8+ T cells were sorted from peripheral blood as separate populations. For this clone: There is no known antigen for this receptor. Base qualities are not provided; no much larger clone lies one nucleotide away.

The V end loses 11 bases and the J end loses 3 bases, and a stretch of 11 bases separates them. Spanning cysteine to phenylalanine, the CDR3 consists of 11 amino acids. CDR3 DNA only is kept here, 33 bases in frame from base 1. CDR1 ENHRY and CDR2 SYGVKD are derived from the germline V gene. Overall study outcomes, separate from this receptor: In the 0.1-3.0 mg/kg groups, partial responders had among the lowest normalized peripheral clonal expansion, particularly in CD8+ T cells. Low levels of normalized T-cell clonal expansion were also shown by some nonresponding patients. After ivuxolimab, CD8+ T cells had more expanded clones than CD4+ T cells on average. The antigen specificity of the peripheral T cells that underwent clonal expansion was not determined. Clonal expansion of both CD4+ and CD8+ blood T cells was observed from baseline to week 6 at doses 0.1 to 3.0 mg/kg.

Genomic DNA was isolated from the sorted cells so that the TCRbeta CDR3 region could be sequenced. The immunoSEQ Assay was used to sequence the TCRbeta CDR3 regions. As stored in TCRdb, this immuneACCESS dataset retains in-frame rearrangements with V and J assigned. A fraction of the clones does not appear; measured against another copy, unresolved V genes explain less than half of the discrepancy, and the remainder lacks a known reason. The sample records about 100,000 clones, about 88% of which are singletons. Around 0.16% of the sample is held by the ten biggest clonotypes. The rearranged segments are TRBV10-3 and TRBJ2-7, with the identity of the D gene unclear. This sample comprised CD4+ or CD8+ T cells sorted from blood, obtained in a trial of the OX40 agonist ivuxolimab. The receptor's source is an adult with an advanced solid tumor such as melanoma, head and neck, liver or kidney cancer. The nucleotide sequence reads TGTGCCGCCCGGACCGTCTACGAGCAGTACTTC. Its protein reads: CAARTVYEQYF.